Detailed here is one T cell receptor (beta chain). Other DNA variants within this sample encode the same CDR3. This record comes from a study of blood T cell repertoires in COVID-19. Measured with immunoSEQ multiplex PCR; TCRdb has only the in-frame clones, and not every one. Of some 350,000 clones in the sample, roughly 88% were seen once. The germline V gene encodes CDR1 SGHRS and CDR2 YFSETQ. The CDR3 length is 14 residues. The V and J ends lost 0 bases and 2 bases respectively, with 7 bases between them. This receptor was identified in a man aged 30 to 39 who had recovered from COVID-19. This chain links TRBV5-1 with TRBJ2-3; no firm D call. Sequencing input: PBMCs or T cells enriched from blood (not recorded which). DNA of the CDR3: TGCGCCAGCAGCTTGGGACTCCTCACAGATACGCAGTATTTT. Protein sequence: CASSLGLLTDTQYF.